The 22 T cell receptor beta chains below all came from one sample that was sequenced in a study of cytomegalovirus exposure and HLA in healthy donors. Amplification used 60 Vbeta primers and 13 Jbeta primers. Assay: immunoSEQ multiplex PCR; the TCRdb copy retains only in-frame clones and omits some. The sample yields around 110,000 clones, over 60% seen once. The specimen was PBMCs. The receptors originated from a woman aged 18 to 35 in good health and CMV-seropositive.

The chain links TRBV4-2 to TRBJ2-5; D remains ambiguous. Germline lookup yields CDR1 LGHNA and CDR2 YNFKEQ. The ends were cut back, 0 bases at V and 5 bases at J, with 13 bases in the middle. The CDR3 runs 15 residues. The CDR3 nucleotides are TGTGCCAGCAGCCAAGAGACTCCACCGAGGGAGACCCAGTACTTC. Encoded protein: CASSQETPPRETQYF.

The gene calls are TRBV5-1 and TRBJ2-5; 11 bases fit TRBD2. The CDR3 has 15 amino acids. Trimming at V came to 4 bases and at J to 3 bases, leaving 5 bases not matched to a gene. The germline gives CDR1 SGHRS, CDR2 YFSETQ. This CDR3 reads CASSPTGLAEETQYF. As DNA, the CDR3 is TGCGCCAGCAGCCCGACGGGACTAGCGGAAGAGACCCAGTACTTC.

V gene TRBV9 combines with J gene TRBJ1-1; D remains ambiguous. Trimming stripped 4 bases from V and 4 bases from J, with 14 bases between. The CDR3 extends over 14 amino acids. CDR1 and CDR2 from the germline V gene are SGDLS and YYNGEE. The CDR3 sequence is CASSPLTEGTEAFF. Written as DNA, the CDR3 is TGTGCCAGCAGCCCTCTGACCGAGGGCACTGAAGCTTTCTTT. Full variable domain (outside the CDR3, taken from reference TRBV9 and TRBJ1-1): DSGVTQTPKHLITATGQRVTLRCSPRSGDLSVYWYQQSLDQGLQFLIQYYNGEERAKGNILERFSAQQFPDLHSELNLSSLELGDSALYFCASSPLTEGTEAFFGQGTRLTVV.

The chain carries TRBV19 and TRBJ2-3; 9 bases fit TRBD2. This CDR3 comprises 14 residues. Germline assignment: CDR1 LNHDA and CDR2 SQIVND (reference sequence). V lost 4 bases to trimming and J lost 4 bases; unmatched junction nucleotides: 3. The CDR3 loop reads CASSSGRGADTQYF. The CDR3, as DNA: TGTGCCAGTAGTAGCGGGAGGGGGGCAGATACGCAGTATTTT.

The table lists this clone with a few counts. J is TRBJ2-6 and V is TRBV7-9, with D perhaps TRBD2 (6 bases). V shed 7 bases and J shed 0 bases, with 10 bases lying between them. CDR1 and CDR2 from the germline V gene are SEHNR and FQNEAQ (reference sequence). The CDR3 runs 15 residues. The CDR3 spells CASTNGSSGANVLTF. The CDR3 nucleotides read TGTGCCAGCACCAACGGGAGCTCTGGGGCCAACGTCCTGACTTTC.

The chain carries TRBV18 and TRBJ2-2, with 9 bases fitting TRBD1. With V trimmed by 3 bases and J by 5 bases, 4 bases remained unmatched. Germline V lookup: CDR1 KGHSH, CDR2 LQKENI. This CDR3 is built from 15 residues. The CDR3 bases are TGTGCCAGCTCACCGTTGACAGGGGGTACCGGGGAGCTGTTTTTT. Its translation is CASSPLTGGTGELFF.

The chain combines TRBV4-1 with TRBJ2-2; 9 bases map to TRBD2. In germline, CDR1 is MGHRA, CDR2 YSYEKL. The CDR3 is 17 residues long. Trimming removed 0 bases from V and 5 bases from J; junction bases left unmatched: 7. The CDR3 DNA sequence: TGCGCCAGCAGCCAAGATTCGACTAGCGGAAGAACCGGGGAGCTGTTTTTT. It encodes CASSQDSTSGRTGELFF.

This chain links TRBV19 with TRBJ2-1; the match to TRBD2 covers 9 bases. V dropped 3 bases and J dropped 7; count of bases not matched to a gene: 7. The CDR3 is 15 residues long. Looked up from germline, CDR1 is LNHDA and CDR2 is SQIVND (reference sequence). The CDR3 coding sequence is TGTGCCAGTAGTATCGGGCTAGCGGGATGGAATGAGCAGTTCTTC. This gives the protein CASSIGLAGWNEQFF.

The chain links TRBV6-4 to TRBJ1-1, with unresolved D. Per germline, CDR1 MRHNA and CDR2 SNTAGT. Trimming removed 6 bases from V and 5 bases from J, with 25 bases in between. This CDR3 region has 17 residues. The DNA of the CDR3 is TGTGCCAGCAGCTTGGAACCGCTCAACTTGGGAGCAACTGAAGCTTTCTTT. Translated, it gives CASSLEPLNLGATEAFF.

With regard to this clone: Sequence at one end of the junction differs from germline and may be a read error. As DNA, the CDR3 is TGTTCCAGCAGCTTACGATTAGCGGACACCTACGAGCAGTACTTC. This codes for CSSSLRLADTYEQYF. The genes are TRBV7-9 and TRBJ2-7, with D perhaps matching TRBD2 (6 bases). The germline CDR1 and CDR2 sequences are SEHNR and FQNEAQ (reference sequence). The CDR3 has 15 residues.

The rearrangement uses TRBV28 and TRBJ2-7; D remains unclear. Germline V CDR1 and CDR2: MDHEN, SYDVKM. Trimming left V 11 bases short and J 4 bases short, with 9 bases between. This CDR3 is 10 amino acids long. The CDR3 DNA is TGTGCCTCAAGGCGGTACGAGCAGTACTTC. This sequence encodes CASRRYEQYF.

V is TRBV30 and J is TRBJ2-7; 15 bases are shared with TRBD2. J was trimmed by 7 bases and V by 2 bases; bases with no gene match: 9. The CDR3 runs 16 residues. The germline V gene has CDR1 GTSNPN and CDR2 SVGIG (reference sequence). In DNA, the CDR3 is TGTGCCTGGAGTCCACCTCGGACTAGCGGGAGGGATGAGCAGTACTTC. Translation gives CAWSPPRTSGRDEQYF.

V is TRBV7-9 and J is TRBJ1-1; possibly TRBD1 for D (6 bases). Trimming removed 6 bases from V and 10 bases from J, with 21 bases in between. Per germline, CDR1 SEHNR and CDR2 FQNEAQ (reference sequence). The CDR3 covers 14 residues. CDR3 sequence: CASRQHDRIRGAFF. CDR3 bases: TGTGCCAGCAGACAACACGACAGGATACGGGGAGCTTTCTTT.

The V and J genes are TRBV12-1 and TRBJ1-4; the table's D call, TRBD1, was not checked against the DNA. TRBV12-1 is a recognized pseudogene. The CDR3 has 16 amino acids. The CDR3 loop reads CASSWTSRQGAEKLFF. CDR3 in DNA: TGTGCCAGCAGCTGGACCAGTCGACAGGGAGCTGAAAAACTGTTTTTT.

The rearrangement links TRBV5-5 to TRBJ2-5; TRBD1 matches 8 bases. Trimming at V came to 4 bases and at J to 4 bases, leaving 9 bases not matched to a gene. The CDR3 is 15 amino acids. The germline V gene encodes CDR1 SGHKS and CDR2 YYEKEE (reference sequence). This CDR3 is CASSPKPGQGETQYF. The CDR3 bases are TGTGCCAGCAGCCCGAAACCTGGACAGGGAGAGACCCAGTACTTC.

This CDR3 reads CASKAGGDPAYGYTF. The CDR3 DNA follows: TGTGCCAGCAAGGCAGGGGGCGACCCCGCCTATGGCTACACCTTC. This chain links TRBV6-5 with TRBJ1-2, with 8 bases fitting TRBD1. Losses at the gene ends were 7 bases for V and 4 bases for J; bases not matched to a gene: 11. The V gene's germline CDR1 is MNHEY and CDR2 SVGAGI. The CDR3 contains 15 residues.

The chain couples TRBV27 to TRBJ1-2; a possible D gene is TRBD1 (6 bases). The germline CDR1 and CDR2 sequences are MNHEY and SMNVEV (reference sequence). The CDR3 runs to 17 residues. V lost 8 bases and J lost 6, with 28 bases in between. CDR3 protein: CASRPGRTAADLNGYTF. The CDR3 nucleotides are TGTGCCAGCCGGCCCGGGCGGACAGCGGCAGACTTGAATGGCTACACCTTC.

This chain links TRBV6-5 with TRBJ2-7; weak D call: TRBD1 (5 bases). CDR1 is MNHEY and CDR2 is SVGAGI in the germline V gene. The V end was cut by 2 bases, the J end by 1 base, with 9 bases between. This CDR3 is built from 14 residues. CDR3 sequence (DNA): TGTGCCAGCAGTTACGGGGCGGCGTCCTACGAGCAGTACTTC. Translating it yields CASSYGAASYEQYF.

The chain recombines TRBV5-4 with TRBJ1-2, with 10 bases that match TRBD1. The CDR3 is made up of 14 amino acids. Germline CDR1 is SGHNT and CDR2 is YYREEE (reference sequence). V lost 6 bases and J lost 2; bases outside the gene matches: 4. The CDR3 DNA sequence: TGTGCCAGCACCCCGGACAGGGGGAACTATGGCTACACCTTC. Residues: CASTPDRGNYGYTF.

This sequence joins TRBV5-1 and TRBJ2-5, with 9 bases fitting TRBD1. Germline values: CDR1 SGHRS, CDR2 YFSETQ. J gave up 0 bases and V 4 bases, and 4 bases lay outside the gene matches. The CDR3 is 15 amino acids. CDR3 in DNA: TGCGCCAGCAGCCGGGGGGACAGGGACCAAGAGACCCAGTACTTC. This gives the protein CASSRGDRDQETQYF.

J is TRBJ2-6 and V is TRBV5-6; D is perhaps TRBD1 (6 bases). The CDR3 runs 15 residues. In germline, CDR1 is SGHDT, CDR2 YYEEEE. Trimming took off 4 bases at V and 0 bases at J, with 8 bases between the two ends. The CDR3 protein is CASSPDSSGANVLTF. The CDR3 DNA sequence: TGTGCCAGCAGCCCGGACAGCTCTGGGGCCAACGTCCTGACTTTC.

The rearrangement links TRBV5-6 to TRBJ1-5, with D tentatively TRBD1 (6 bases). The CDR3 spans 15 residues. V lost 4 bases to trimming and J lost 0 bases, with 11 bases between them. Germline V gene sequence: CDR1 SGHDT, CDR2 YYEEEE. The CDR3: CASSLRGNSNQPQHF. As DNA, the CDR3 is TGTGCCAGCAGCCTGAGGGGGAATAGCAATCAGCCCCAGCATTTT.